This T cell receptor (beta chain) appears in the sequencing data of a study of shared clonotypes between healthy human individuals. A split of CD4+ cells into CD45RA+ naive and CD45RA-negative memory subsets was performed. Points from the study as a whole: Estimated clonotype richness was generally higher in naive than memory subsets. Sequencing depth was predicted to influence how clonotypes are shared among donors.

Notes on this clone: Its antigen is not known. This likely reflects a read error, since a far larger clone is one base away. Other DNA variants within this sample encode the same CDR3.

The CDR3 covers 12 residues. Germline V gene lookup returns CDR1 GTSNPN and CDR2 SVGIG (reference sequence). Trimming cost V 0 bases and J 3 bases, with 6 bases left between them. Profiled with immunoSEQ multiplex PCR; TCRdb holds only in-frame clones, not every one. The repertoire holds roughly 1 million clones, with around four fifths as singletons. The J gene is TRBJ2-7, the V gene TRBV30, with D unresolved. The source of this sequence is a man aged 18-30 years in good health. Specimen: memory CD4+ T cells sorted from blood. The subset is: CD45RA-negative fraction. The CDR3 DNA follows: TGTGCCTGGAGTGTACAAGGCTACGAGCAGTACTTC. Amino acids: CAWSVQGYEQYF. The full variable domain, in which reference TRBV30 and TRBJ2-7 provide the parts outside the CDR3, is SQTIHQWPATLVQPVGSPLSLECTVEGTSNPNLYWYRQAAGRGLQLLFYSVGIGQISSEVPQNLSASRPQDRQFILSSKKLLLSDSGFYLCAWSVQGYEQYFGPGTRLTVT.